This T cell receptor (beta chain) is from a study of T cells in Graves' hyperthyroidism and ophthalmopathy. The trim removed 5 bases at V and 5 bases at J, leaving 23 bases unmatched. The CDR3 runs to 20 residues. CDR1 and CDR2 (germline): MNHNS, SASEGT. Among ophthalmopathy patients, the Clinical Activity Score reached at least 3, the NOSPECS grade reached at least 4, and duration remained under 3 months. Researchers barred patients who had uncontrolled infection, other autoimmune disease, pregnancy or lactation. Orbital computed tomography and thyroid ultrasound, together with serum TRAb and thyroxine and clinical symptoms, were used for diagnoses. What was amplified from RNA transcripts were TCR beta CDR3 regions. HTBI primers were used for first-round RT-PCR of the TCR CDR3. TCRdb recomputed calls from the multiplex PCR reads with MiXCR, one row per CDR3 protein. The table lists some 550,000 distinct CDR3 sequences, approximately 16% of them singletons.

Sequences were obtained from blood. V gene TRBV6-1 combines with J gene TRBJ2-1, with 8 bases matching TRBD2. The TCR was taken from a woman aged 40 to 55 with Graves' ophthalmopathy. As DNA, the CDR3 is TGTGCCAGCAGTCGGGGCCGGGACACTTACTTCCCTAGCGGGCACAATGAGCAGTTCTTC. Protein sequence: CASSRGRDTYFPSGHNEQFF.